This T cell receptor (beta chain) was observed in a study of cytomegalovirus exposure and HLA in healthy donors. In the study overall: Most donors, around 81% of approximately 400 genotyped, fell in the Caucasian-associated ancestry cluster.

The CDR3 contains 14 residues. From germline, CDR1 is SGHDT and CDR2 YYEEEE. V dropped 4 bases and J dropped 6 bases, with 16 bases sitting between them. PCR involved 60 Vbeta and 13 Jbeta primers. The data were produced by immunoSEQ multiplex PCR, yet TCRdb's version contains in-frame clones alone and is incomplete. The repertoire holds 150,000 to 200,000 clones, over 65% seen once, with around 7% in the top ten. This clone was seen only a few times. This clonotype was sampled from a man between 35 and 55 years old in good health and CMV-seropositive. Sequenced sample: PBMCs. The chain combines TRBV5-6 with TRBJ1-1; D not resolved. The CDR3 DNA is TGTGCCAGCAGCCCCACACCCACGATCCCTGAAGCTTTCTTT. Its translation is CASSPTPTIPEAFF.